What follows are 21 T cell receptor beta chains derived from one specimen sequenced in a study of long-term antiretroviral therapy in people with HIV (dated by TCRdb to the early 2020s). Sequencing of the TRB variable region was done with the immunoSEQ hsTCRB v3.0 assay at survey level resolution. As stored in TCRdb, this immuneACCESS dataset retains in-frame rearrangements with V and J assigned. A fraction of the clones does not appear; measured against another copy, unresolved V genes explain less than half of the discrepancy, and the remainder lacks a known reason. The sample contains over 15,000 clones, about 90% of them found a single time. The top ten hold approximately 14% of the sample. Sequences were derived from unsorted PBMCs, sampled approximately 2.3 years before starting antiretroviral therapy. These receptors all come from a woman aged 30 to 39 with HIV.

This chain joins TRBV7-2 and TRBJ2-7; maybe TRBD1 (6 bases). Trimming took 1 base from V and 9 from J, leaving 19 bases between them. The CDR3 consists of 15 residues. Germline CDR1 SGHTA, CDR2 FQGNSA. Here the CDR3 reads CASSLGSGEFWVQYF. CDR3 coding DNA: TGTGCCAGCAGCTTAGGGTCAGGGGAGTTTTGGGTGCAGTACTTC.

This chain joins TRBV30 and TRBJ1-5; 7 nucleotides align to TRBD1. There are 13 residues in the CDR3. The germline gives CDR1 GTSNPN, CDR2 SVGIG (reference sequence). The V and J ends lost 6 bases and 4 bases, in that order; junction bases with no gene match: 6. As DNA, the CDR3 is TGTGCCTGCTCACCGACAGGGAATCAGCCCCAGCATTTT. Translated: CACSPTGNQPQHF.

For the CDR3, the DNA is TGTGCCAGCTCACCTATGGAGGCGAGCTCCTATAATTCACCCCTCCACTTT. This encodes CASSPMEASSYNSPLHF. The rearrangement links TRBV18 to TRBJ1-6; the D is unclear. Germline V lookup: CDR1 KGHSH, CDR2 LQKENI. V dropped 3 bases and J dropped 0 bases, with 12 bases sitting between them. This CDR3 region has 17 residues. Using reference TRBV18 and TRBJ1-6 for the parts outside the CDR3, the full variable domain is NAGVMQNPRHLVRRRGQEARLRCSPMKGHSHVYWYRQLPEEGLKFMVYLQKENIIDESGMPKERFSAEFPKEGPSILRIQQVVRGDSAAYFCASSPMEASSYNSPLHFGNGTRLTVT.

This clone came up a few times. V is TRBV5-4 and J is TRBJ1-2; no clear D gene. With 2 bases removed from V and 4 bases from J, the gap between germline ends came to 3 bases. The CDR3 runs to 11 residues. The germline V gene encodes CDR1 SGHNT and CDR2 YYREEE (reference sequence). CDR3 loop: CASSFSYGYTF. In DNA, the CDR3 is TGTGCCAGCAGCTTCAGCTATGGCTACACCTTC.

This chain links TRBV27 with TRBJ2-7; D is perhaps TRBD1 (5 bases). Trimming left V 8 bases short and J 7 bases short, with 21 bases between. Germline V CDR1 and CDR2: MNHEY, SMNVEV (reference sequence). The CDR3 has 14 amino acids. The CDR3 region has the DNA TGTGCCAGCGGTCAGTGGCAGGGCTCAGGGGAGCAGTACTTC. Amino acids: CASGQWQGSGEQYF.

This chain's CDR3 is CASSQDRSGGNVQYF. CDR3 in DNA: TGCGCCAGCAGCCAAGATCGGTCAGGAGGTAATGTTCAGTACTTC. The chain uses TRBV4-1 and TRBJ2-4; D possibly corresponds to TRBD2 (5 bases). The germline V gene encodes CDR1 MGHRA and CDR2 YSYEKL. The CDR3 extends over 15 amino acids. Between the trimmed V and J ends, which lost 0 bases and 11 bases, there was a span of 17 bases.

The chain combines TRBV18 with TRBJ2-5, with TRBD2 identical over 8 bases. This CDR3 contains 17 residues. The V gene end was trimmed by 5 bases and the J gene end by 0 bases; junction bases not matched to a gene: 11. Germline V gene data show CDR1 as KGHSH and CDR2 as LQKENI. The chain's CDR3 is CASSTRPGGRDQETQYF. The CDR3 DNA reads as TGTGCCAGCTCAACCCGCCCGGGAGGGCGGGACCAAGAGACCCAGTACTTC.

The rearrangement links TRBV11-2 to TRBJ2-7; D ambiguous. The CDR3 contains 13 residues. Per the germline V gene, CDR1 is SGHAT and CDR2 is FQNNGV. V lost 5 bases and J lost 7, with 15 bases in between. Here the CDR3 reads CASSRQWRGEQYF. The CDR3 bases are TGTGCCAGCAGCCGACAATGGCGAGGAGAGCAGTACTTC.

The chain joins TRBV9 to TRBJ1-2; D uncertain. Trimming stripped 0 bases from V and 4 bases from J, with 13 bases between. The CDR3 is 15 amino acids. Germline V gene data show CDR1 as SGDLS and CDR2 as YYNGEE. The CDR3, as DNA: TGTGCCAGCAGCGTAGCATGGGAATCTGGCTATGGCTACACCTTC. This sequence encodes CASSVAWESGYGYTF.

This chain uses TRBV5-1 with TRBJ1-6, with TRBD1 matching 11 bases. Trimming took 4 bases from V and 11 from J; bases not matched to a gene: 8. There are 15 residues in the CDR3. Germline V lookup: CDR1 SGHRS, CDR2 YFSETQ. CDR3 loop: CASSRGQGGSAPLHF. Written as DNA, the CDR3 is TGCGCCAGCAGCAGGGGACAGGGGGGTTCGGCACCCCTCCACTTT.

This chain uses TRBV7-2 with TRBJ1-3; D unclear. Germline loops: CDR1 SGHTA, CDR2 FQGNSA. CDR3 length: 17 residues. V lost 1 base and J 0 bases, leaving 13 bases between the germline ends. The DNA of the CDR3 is TGTGCCAGCAGCTTAGGCCGAATTGGGGTCTCTGGAAACACCATATATTTT. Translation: CASSLGRIGVSGNTIYF.

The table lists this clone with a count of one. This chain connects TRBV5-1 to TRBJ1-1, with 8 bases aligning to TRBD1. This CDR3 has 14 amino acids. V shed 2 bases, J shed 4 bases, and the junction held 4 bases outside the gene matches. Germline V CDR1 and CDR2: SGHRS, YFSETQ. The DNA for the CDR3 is TGCGCCAGCAGCTTAGGACAGGGTGGCACTGAAGCTTTCTTT. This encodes CASSLGQGGTEAFF. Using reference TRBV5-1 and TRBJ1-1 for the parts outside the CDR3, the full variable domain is KAGVTQTPRYLIKTRGQQVTLSCSPISGHRSVSWYQQTPGQGLQFLFEYFSETQRNKGNFPGRFSGRQFSNSRSEMNVSTLELGDSALYLCASSLGQGGTEAFFGQGTRLTVV.

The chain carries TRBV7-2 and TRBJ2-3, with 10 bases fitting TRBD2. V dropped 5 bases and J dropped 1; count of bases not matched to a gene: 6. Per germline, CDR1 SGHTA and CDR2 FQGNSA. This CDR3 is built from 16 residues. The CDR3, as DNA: TGTGCCAGCAGCCCCGCTCTAGCGGGGGGCACAGATACGCAGTATTTT. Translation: CASSPALAGGTDTQYF.

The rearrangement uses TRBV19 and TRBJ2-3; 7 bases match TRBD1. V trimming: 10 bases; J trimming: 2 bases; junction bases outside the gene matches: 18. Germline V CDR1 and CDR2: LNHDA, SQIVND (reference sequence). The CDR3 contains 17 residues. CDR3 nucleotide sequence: TGTGCCACATCCGGGACAGACAAAGCCCCTCACACAGATACGCAGTATTTT. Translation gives CATSGTDKAPHTDTQYF.

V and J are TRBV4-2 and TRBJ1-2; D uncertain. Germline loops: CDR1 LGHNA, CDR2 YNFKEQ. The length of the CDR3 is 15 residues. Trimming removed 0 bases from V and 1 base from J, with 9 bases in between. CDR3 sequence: CASSQDLAVNYGYTF. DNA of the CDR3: TGTGCCAGCAGCCAAGATCTTGCAGTTAACTATGGCTACACCTTC.

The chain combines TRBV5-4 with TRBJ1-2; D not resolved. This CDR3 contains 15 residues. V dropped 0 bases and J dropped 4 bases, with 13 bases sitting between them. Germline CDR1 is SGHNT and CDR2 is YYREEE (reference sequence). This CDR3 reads CASSLDYGVAYGYTF. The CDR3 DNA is TGTGCCAGCAGCTTGGATTACGGGGTGGCCTATGGCTACACCTTC.

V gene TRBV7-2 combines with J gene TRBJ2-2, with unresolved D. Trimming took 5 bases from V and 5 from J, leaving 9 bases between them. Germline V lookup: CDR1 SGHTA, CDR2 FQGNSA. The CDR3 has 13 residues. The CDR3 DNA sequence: TGTGCCAGCAGCCGACCGGTGACCGGGGAGCTGTTTTTT. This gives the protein CASSRPVTGELFF.

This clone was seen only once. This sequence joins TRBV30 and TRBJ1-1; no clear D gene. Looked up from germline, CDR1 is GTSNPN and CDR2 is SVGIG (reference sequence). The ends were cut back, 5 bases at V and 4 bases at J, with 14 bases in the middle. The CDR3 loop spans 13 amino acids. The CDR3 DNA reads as TGTGCCTGGGCCGAGACGGAGGGCACTGAAGCTTTCTTT. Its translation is CAWAETEGTEAFF.

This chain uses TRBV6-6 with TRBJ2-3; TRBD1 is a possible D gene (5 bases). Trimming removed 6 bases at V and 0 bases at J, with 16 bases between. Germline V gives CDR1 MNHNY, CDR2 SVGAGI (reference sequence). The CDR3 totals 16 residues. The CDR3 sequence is CASSPLTGPSTDTQYF. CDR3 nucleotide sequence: TGTGCCAGCAGCCCGCTTACAGGACCCAGCACAGATACGCAGTATTTT.

The CDR3 sequence is CASSLFSDVNYGYTF. Here the CDR3 DNA reads TGTGCCAGCAGCTTATTCTCGGATGTAAACTATGGCTACACCTTC. The J gene is TRBJ1-2, the V gene TRBV7-9; no reliable D call. This CDR3 contains 15 residues. Germline lookup yields CDR1 SEHNR and CDR2 FQNEAQ (reference sequence). The germline V and J ends were trimmed by 2 bases and 2 bases, with 12 bases remaining between them.

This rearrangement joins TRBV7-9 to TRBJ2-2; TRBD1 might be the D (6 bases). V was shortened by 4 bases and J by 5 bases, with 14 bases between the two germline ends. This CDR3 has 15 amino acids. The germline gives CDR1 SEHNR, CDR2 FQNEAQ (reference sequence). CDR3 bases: TGTGCCAGCAGCTACGCCGGGACAAAAACCGGGGAGCTGTTTTTT. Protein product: CASSYAGTKTGELFF.